Shown below are 8 T cell receptor beta chains from a single sample sequenced in a study of T cells in Graves' hyperthyroidism and ophthalmopathy. RNA transcripts were the template for amplifying TCR beta CDR3 regions. First-round RT-PCR targeting the TCR CDR3 was performed with the HTBI primer set. TCRdb re-analysed the multiplex PCR reads in MiXCR, keeping a single row per CDR3 protein. The sample yields about 360,000 distinct CDR3 sequences, around a quarter seen once. Sequencing was performed on blood. These receptor sequences come from a man between 50 and 59 years old with Graves' hyperthyroidism.

The chain is built from TRBV19 and TRBJ2-7; no firm D call. The germline V and J ends were trimmed by 4 bases and 7 bases, with 8 bases remaining between them. The CDR3 has 11 amino acids. The germline V gene has CDR1 LNHDA and CDR2 SQIVND (reference sequence). The CDR3 protein is CASSTPLEQYF. For the CDR3, the DNA is TGTGCCAGTAGTACTCCCTTGGAGCAGTACTTC.

The CDR3 DNA is TGTGCCAGTAGTTGGACCTACCGGGCTTTCTTT. Its protein is CASSWTYRAFF. This rearrangement joins TRBV19 to TRBJ1-1; D call uncertain. V dropped 5 bases and J dropped 11 bases, with 12 bases sitting between them. Per germline, CDR1 LNHDA and CDR2 SQIVND (reference sequence). The CDR3 length is 11 residues.

In this sample, this clonotype turned up many times. The gene calls are TRBV7-3 and TRBJ2-1; D is unresolved. CDR3 length: 15 amino acids. The germline V and J ends were trimmed by 1 base and 7 bases, with 14 bases remaining between them. Germline lookup yields CDR1 SGHTA and CDR2 FQGTGA. In DNA form, the CDR3 reads TGTGCCAGCAGCTTAATAGATAGCCGCGTGAATGAGCAGTTCTTC. Encoded protein: CASSLIDSRVNEQFF.

This clonotype was seen only a few times. The genes are TRBV5-1 and TRBJ2-1; D remains ambiguous. Germline V gene data show CDR1 as SGHRS and CDR2 as YFSETQ. Trimming left V 0 bases short and J 0 bases short, with 7 bases between. The CDR3 has 15 amino acids. CDR3 region: CASSLVGDSYNEQFF. The CDR3 nucleotides read TGCGCCAGCAGCTTGGTTGGAGACTCCTACAATGAGCAGTTCTTC.

This clonotype was found many times. The chain uses TRBV5-1 and TRBJ2-7; D possibly corresponds to TRBD1 (6 bases). Germline CDR1 reads SGHRS; CDR2 reads YFSETQ. The CDR3 runs 15 residues. Trimming removed 1 base at V and 3 bases at J, with 14 bases between. CDR3 in DNA: TGCGCCAGCAGCTTGAGACGGGACACCAACTACGAGCAGTACTTC. It codes for CASSLRRDTNYEQYF.

This clonotype was counted only a few times. The rearrangement uses TRBV9 and TRBJ1-4; D remains ambiguous. Between the trimmed V and J ends, which lost 2 bases and 0 bases, there was a span of 8 bases. The CDR3 sequence is 15 residues long. The germline CDR1 and CDR2 sequences are SGDLS and YYNGEE. This CDR3 is CASSVGGATNEKLFF. The CDR3 DNA reads as TGTGCCAGCAGCGTGGGAGGTGCAACTAATGAAAAACTGTTTTTT.

Ten or more counts support this clonotype. The rearrangement joins TRBV11-2 to TRBJ2-7, with TRBD2 as a possible D gene (6 bases). V lost 7 bases to trimming and J lost 2 bases, with 12 bases between them. Germline V gene sequence: CDR1 SGHAT, CDR2 FQNNGV. CDR3 length equals 13 residues. CDR3 DNA sequence: TGTGCCAGCACCATCGGGAGTACCTACGAGCAGTACTTC. Translation: CASTIGSTYEQYF.

This rearrangement joins TRBV11-2 to TRBJ2-1, with D uncertain. There are 13 residues in the CDR3. The V gene's germline CDR1 is SGHAT and CDR2 FQNNGV. V shed 0 bases and J shed 9 bases, with 9 bases lying between them. The CDR3 nucleotides read TGTGCCAGCAGCTTAGATACCATCCGTGAGCAGTTCTTC. Its protein product is CASSLDTIREQFF. Combining the CDR3 with reference TRBV11-2 and TRBJ2-1 gives the whole variable domain EAGVAQSPRYKIIEKRQSVAFWCNPISGHATLYWYQQILGQGPKLLIQFQNNGVVDDSQLPKDRFSAERLKGVDSTLKIQPAKLEDSAVYLCASSLDTIREQFFGPGTRLTVL.